Below are 23 T cell receptor beta chains sequenced from a single sample in a study of T cells in Graves' hyperthyroidism and ophthalmopathy. TCR beta CDR3 regions were amplified from RNA transcripts. RT-PCR in the first round (using the HTBI primer set) targeted the TCR CDR3. TCRdb re-called the multiplex PCR reads through MiXCR, storing one row per CDR3 protein. The sample shows 350,000 to 400,000 distinct CDR3 sequences, roughly 19% of them seen only once. What was sequenced was blood. The receptor set was obtained from a woman under 30 with Graves' hyperthyroidism.

This clonotype occurred many times. The chain joins TRBV12-3 or TRBV12-4 to TRBJ1-2; D possibly corresponds to TRBD1 (5 bases). The CDR3 has 15 amino acids. The V gene lost 6 bases and the J gene lost 2 bases, with 16 bases spanning the gap. The CDR3 DNA is TGTGCCAGCAGCCCATGGGGGGAGGGCAACTATGGCTACACCTTC. It yields the protein CASSPWGEGNYGYTF.

Many counts were recorded for this clonotype. The chain carries TRBV7-6 and TRBJ1-1, with 8 bases that match TRBD1. Germline V CDR1 and CDR2: SGHVS, FNYEAQ. The length of the CDR3 is 16 residues. Trimming removed 5 bases from V and 3 bases from J; junction bases left unmatched: 11. The CDR3 is CASSQYRGKSDTEAFF. In DNA form, the CDR3 reads TGTGCCAGCAGCCAGTACAGGGGGAAGTCGGACACTGAAGCTTTCTTT.

The chain links TRBV6-1 to TRBJ1-2; D not resolved. This CDR3 has 12 residues. V gave up 5 bases and J gave up 7 bases, with 11 bases separating them. Germline V lookup: CDR1 MNHNS, CDR2 SASEGT. CDR3 loop: CASSPGPSGYTF. As DNA, the CDR3 is TGTGCCAGCAGTCCGGGCCCGAGTGGCTACACCTTC.

The genes are TRBV10-1 and TRBJ2-2; D is uncertain. CDR3 length: 14 amino acids. V gave up 0 bases and J gave up 5 bases, with 7 bases separating them. The germline V gene encodes CDR1 WNHNN and CDR2 SYGVQD (reference sequence). CDR3: CASSESADTGELFF. CDR3 DNA sequence: TGCGCCAGCAGTGAGTCCGCCGATACCGGGGAGCTGTTTTTT.

This clonotype was found many times. The chain is built from TRBV20-1 and TRBJ1-4; 7 bases fit TRBD1. The CDR3 spans 18 residues. After removal of 0 bases from V and 5 bases from J, the junction contained 15 bases not matched to a gene. Germline V CDR1 and CDR2: DFQATT, SNEGSKA (reference sequence). The CDR3 DNA reads as TGCAGTGCTAGAGATGCCCAGGGGGGCCCGCAGGGAAATGAAAAACTGTTTTTT. Protein product: CSARDAQGGPQGNEKLFF.

This clonotype was counted between two and nine times. V and J are TRBV24-1 and TRBJ1-5; TRBD1 is a possible D gene (5 bases). The V gene's germline CDR1 is KGHDR and CDR2 SFDVKD. The germline V and J ends were trimmed by 9 bases and 4 bases, with 9 bases remaining between them. The CDR3 runs to 12 residues. CDR3 amino acids: CATGGENQPQHF. The CDR3 bases are TGTGCCACCGGGGGGGAGAATCAGCCCCAGCATTTT.

This clonotype was seen repeatedly, ten times or more. The DNA is left out, because the CDR3 cannot be placed on it with certainty; the CDR3 is given as TCRdb lists it. The chain combines TRBV20-1 with TRBJ2-7; TRBD1 is the table's D call, not checked against the DNA. Germline CDR1 is DFQATT and CDR2 is SNEGSKA (reference sequence). From its first to its last residue, the CDR3 has 13 amino acids. CDR3 sequence reads: CSARVGQGNERYF.

This clonotype showed up many times. The V call is TRBV5-1, the J call TRBJ1-2, with TRBD1 matching over 10 bases. The CDR3 covers 15 residues. Germline V gives CDR1 SGHRS, CDR2 YFSETQ. V was pared by 1 base and J by 6 bases, with 6 bases of the junction left unmatched. The CDR3 sequence: CASSLRQGALDGYTF. For the CDR3, the DNA is TGCGCCAGCAGCTTGCGACAGGGGGCTCTGGATGGCTACACCTTC.

This clonotype was seen repeatedly, ten times or more. The CDR3 reads CASSSPTGAPTNNEKLFF. The CDR3 DNA sequence: TGTGCCAGCAGTTCCCCGACAGGGGCACCCACTAATAATGAAAAACTGTTTTTT. This rearrangement joins TRBV6-2 or TRBV6-3 to TRBJ1-4; TRBD1 aligns across 8 bases. V was clipped by 4 bases and J by 4 bases; unmatched bases: 14. CDR1 is MNHEY and CDR2 is SVGEGT in the germline V gene. The CDR3 runs 18 residues.

This clonotype was seen a few times. V usage is TRBV19 and J usage is TRBJ1-2, with D unclear. The germline V gene encodes CDR1 LNHDA and CDR2 SQIVND (reference sequence). This CDR3 has 13 amino acids. The V end was cut by 3 bases, the J end by 4 bases, with 9 bases between. DNA for the CDR3: TGTGCCAGTAGTATTGACGGATTCTATGGCTACACCTTC. Translating gives CASSIDGFYGYTF.

This clonotype was observed at least ten times. J is TRBJ1-3 and V is TRBV6-5, with D maybe TRBD1 (6 bases). CDR1 and CDR2 from the germline V gene are MNHEY and SVGAGI. Deletions cut 4 bases from V and 2 bases from J, with 30 bases between. The CDR3 loop spans 21 amino acids. The CDR3 reads CASSSYYMGTSTSGAGNTIYF. CDR3 DNA sequence: TGTGCCAGCAGTTCATACTACATGGGGACGAGCACCTCAGGGGCTGGAAACACCATATATTTT.

Ten or more counts support this clonotype. V is TRBV10-2 and J is TRBJ2-2; TRBD2 agrees at 9 bases. The J segment lost 5 bases and the V segment lost 7 bases, leaving 8 bases of the junction unmatched. This CDR3 spans 15 amino acids. CDR1 and CDR2 (germline): WSHSY, SAAADI. The CDR3 coding sequence is TGCGCCAGCACTATAGCGGGGGAGGGAACCGGGGAGCTGTTTTTT. This gives the protein CASTIAGEGTGELFF.

The table lists this clonotype with many counts. One end of the junction is discordant with germline, which a read error may explain. This chain links TRBV6-1 with TRBJ1-5; D remains unclear. The CDR3 has 14 amino acids. Germline CDR1 MNHNS, CDR2 SASEGT. CDR3 sequence: CASSEALGNPPQHF. CDR3 DNA: TGTGCCAGCAGTGAAGCCCTTGGTAATCCGCCCCAGCATTTT.

In this sample, this clonotype turned up many times. V is TRBV12-3 or TRBV12-4 and J is TRBJ1-5; tentatively, D is TRBD1 (5 bases). The CDR3 length is 15 residues. With 3 bases removed from V and 4 bases from J, the gap between germline ends came to 13 bases. This CDR3 is CASSLSQGPNQPQHF. The CDR3 DNA is TGTGCCAGCAGTTTGTCCCAGGGTCCAAATCAGCCCCAGCATTTT.

The sample holds many counts of this clonotype. This chain connects TRBV2 to TRBJ1-2, with no clear D. Germline V gives CDR1 SNHLY, CDR2 FYNNEI. This CDR3 comprises 13 residues. Trimming stripped 4 bases from V and 5 bases from J, with 11 bases between. The CDR3 DNA reads TGTGCCAGCAGTGGAAGGGCGCCATATGGCTACACCTTC. Translation gives CASSGRAPYGYTF.

V gene TRBV7-2 combines with J gene TRBJ1-5; D is perhaps TRBD1 (5 bases). Germline CDR1 is SGHTA and CDR2 is FQGNSA. V was cut by 5 bases and J by 4 bases, with 9 bases left in between. This CDR3 contains 13 residues. The CDR3 nucleotides read TGTGCCAGCAGCGAACGACAGAATCAGCCCCAGCATTTT. This translates into CASSERQNQPQHF.

This rearrangement joins TRBV29-1 to TRBJ1-2; 9 bases map to TRBD1. The CDR3 totals 13 residues. J gave up 8 bases and V 3 bases, and 7 bases lay outside the gene matches. CDR1 and CDR2 (germline): SQVTM, ANQGSEA. CDR3 in DNA: TGCAGCGTTGAGATCGGACAGGGGAACGGCTACACCTTC. Translation gives CSVEIGQGNGYTF.

Ten or more counts support this clonotype. The chain recombines TRBV28 with TRBJ1-1; no definite D call. This CDR3 is built from 14 residues. The germline CDR1 and CDR2 sequences are MDHEN and SYDVKM. Trimming left V 6 bases short and J 6 bases short, with 17 bases between. CDR3 DNA: TGTGCCAGCAGCGGCGTAGGAGGGCGGGCTGAAGCTTTCTTT. Protein product: CASSGVGGRAEAFF.

This clonotype was observed many times. The gene calls are TRBV28 and TRBJ2-7; perhaps TRBD1 as D (6 bases). The germline V and J ends were trimmed by 6 bases and 1 base, with 16 bases remaining between them. This CDR3 is 15 amino acids long. Germline-derived CDR1 and CDR2 are MDHEN and SYDVKM. In DNA form, the CDR3 reads TGTGCCAGCAGCACACCCAGGGGCCATTCCTACGAGCAGTACTTC. It translates to CASSTPRGHSYEQYF.

Ten or more counts support this clonotype. The rearrangement uses TRBV12-3 or TRBV12-4 and TRBJ1-1, with TRBD1 identical over 7 bases. CDR3 length: 13 residues. The V segment lost 6 bases and the J segment 1 base; nucleotides outside the gene matches: 2. CDR3 sequence reads: CASSHRGNTEAFF. The CDR3 DNA reads as TGTGCCAGCAGCCACAGGGGGAACACTGAAGCTTTCTTT.

At least ten counts were recorded for this clonotype. The chain combines TRBV29-1 with TRBJ1-2, with TRBD1 identical over 8 bases. Germline V CDR1 and CDR2: SQVTM, ANQGSEA. This CDR3 has 16 residues. With V trimmed by 1 base and J by 4 bases, 11 bases remained unmatched. This CDR3 reads CSVEGAGQGASYGYTF. The CDR3 DNA is TGCAGCGTTGAAGGGGCCGGTCAGGGGGCCAGCTATGGCTACACCTTC.

This clonotype has at least ten counts. The chain is built from TRBV14 and TRBJ1-5; TRBD1 matches at 10 bases. Germline CDR1 and CDR2: SGHDN and FVKESK. J gave up 5 bases and V 4 bases, and 11 bases lay outside the gene matches. CDR3 length equals 17 residues. CDR3 nucleotides: TGTGCCAGCAGCCCCGAGGTCCGGGACAGGGGACATCAGCCCCAGCATTTT. It codes for CASSPEVRDRGHQPQHF.

This clonotype was counted at least ten times. The V call is TRBV6-5, the J call TRBJ1-2; the match to TRBD1 covers 8 bases. Trimming cost V 6 bases and J 8 bases; bases outside gene matches: 14. Per germline, CDR1 MNHEY and CDR2 SVGAGI. The CDR3 runs to 15 residues. CDR3 sequence (DNA): TGTGCCAGCAGCCGGGACAGGATAAGAGGGGACGGCTACACCTTC. It translates to CASSRDRIRGDGYTF.